This entry is about one TCR beta chain. Its cognate antigen is unknown. Its ends do not fully match the called genes, so a read error is possible. The primer mix had 60 Vbeta and 13 Jbeta primers. TCRdb keeps only in-frame clones here, not all; method: immunoSEQ multiplex PCR. The sample has approximately 180,000 clones, roughly 80% seen once. This sample is drawn from a study of cytomegalovirus exposure and HLA in healthy donors. Study-wide findings and caveats: Researchers reported that three CMV-associated chains were confirmed in vitro as CMV antigen-specific.

The TCR originated in a woman under 30 in good health and CMV-seronegative. The sequencing sample was made of PBMCs.

The CDR3 spells CASNNYGTNAEAFF. CDR3 DNA sequence: TGTGCCAGCAACAACTACGGAACGAACGCTGAAGCTTTCTTT. The chain couples TRBV27 to TRBJ1-1; no clear D. Germline values: CDR1 MNHEY, CDR2 SMNVEV (reference sequence). CDR3 length equals 14 residues.